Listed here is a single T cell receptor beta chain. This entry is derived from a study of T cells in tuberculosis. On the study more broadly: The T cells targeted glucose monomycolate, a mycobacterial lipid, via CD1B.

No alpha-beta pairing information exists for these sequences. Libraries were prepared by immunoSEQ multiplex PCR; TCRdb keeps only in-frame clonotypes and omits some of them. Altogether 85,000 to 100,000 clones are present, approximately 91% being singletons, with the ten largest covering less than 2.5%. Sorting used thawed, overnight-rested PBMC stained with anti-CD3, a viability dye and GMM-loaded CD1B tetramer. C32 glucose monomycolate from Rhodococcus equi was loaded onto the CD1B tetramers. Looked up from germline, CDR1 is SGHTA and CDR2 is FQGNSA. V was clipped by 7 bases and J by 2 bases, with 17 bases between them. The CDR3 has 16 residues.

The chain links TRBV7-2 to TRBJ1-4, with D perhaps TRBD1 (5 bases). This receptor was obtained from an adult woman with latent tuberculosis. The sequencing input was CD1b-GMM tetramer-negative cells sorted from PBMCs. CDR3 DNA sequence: TGTGCCAGCACCTACTCGGGGGGGTCCACTAATGAAAAACTGTTTTTT. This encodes CASTYSGGSTNEKLFF.